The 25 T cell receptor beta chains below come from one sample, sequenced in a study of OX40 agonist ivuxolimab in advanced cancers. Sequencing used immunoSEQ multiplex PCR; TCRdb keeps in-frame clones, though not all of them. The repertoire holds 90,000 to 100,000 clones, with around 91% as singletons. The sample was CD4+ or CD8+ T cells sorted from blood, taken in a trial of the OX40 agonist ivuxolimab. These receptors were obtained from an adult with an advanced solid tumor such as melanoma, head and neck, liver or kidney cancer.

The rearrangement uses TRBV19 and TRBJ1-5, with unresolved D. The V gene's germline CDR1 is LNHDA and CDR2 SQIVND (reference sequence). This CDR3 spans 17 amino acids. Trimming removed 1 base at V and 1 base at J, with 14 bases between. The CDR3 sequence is CASSIGPPSGSNQPQHF. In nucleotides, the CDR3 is TGTGCCAGTAGTATAGGGCCCCCTTCAGGCAGCAATCAGCCCCAGCATTTT. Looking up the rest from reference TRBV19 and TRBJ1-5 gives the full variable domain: DGGITQSPKYLFRKEGQNVTLSCEQNLNHDAMYWYRQDPGQGLRLIYYSQIVNDFQKGDIAEGYSVSREKKESFPLTVTSAQKNPTAFYLCASSIGPPSGSNQPQHFGDGTRLSIL.

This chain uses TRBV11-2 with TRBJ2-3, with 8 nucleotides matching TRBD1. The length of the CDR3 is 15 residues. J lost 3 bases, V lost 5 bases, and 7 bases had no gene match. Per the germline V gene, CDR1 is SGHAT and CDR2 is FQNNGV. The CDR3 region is CASSLRTGRTDTQYF. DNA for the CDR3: TGTGCCAGCAGCCTACGGACAGGGAGGACAGATACGCAGTATTTT.

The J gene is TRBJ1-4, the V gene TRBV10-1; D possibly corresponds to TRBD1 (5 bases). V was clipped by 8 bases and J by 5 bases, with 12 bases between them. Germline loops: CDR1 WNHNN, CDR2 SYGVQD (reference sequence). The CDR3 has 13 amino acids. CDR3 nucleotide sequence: TGCGCCAGCCAAGGGACTGGGAATGAAAAACTGTTTTTT. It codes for CASQGTGNEKLFF.

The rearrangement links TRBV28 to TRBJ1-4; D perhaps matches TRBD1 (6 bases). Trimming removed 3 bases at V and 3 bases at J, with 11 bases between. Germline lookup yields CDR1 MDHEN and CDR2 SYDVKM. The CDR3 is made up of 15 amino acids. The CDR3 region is CASSFLGASNEKLFF. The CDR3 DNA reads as TGTGCCAGCAGTTTTCTGGGGGCATCTAATGAAAAACTGTTTTTT.

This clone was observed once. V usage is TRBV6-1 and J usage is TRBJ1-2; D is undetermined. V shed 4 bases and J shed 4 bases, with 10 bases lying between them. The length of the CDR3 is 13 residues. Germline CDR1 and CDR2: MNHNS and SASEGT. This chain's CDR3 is CASSGRATYGYTF. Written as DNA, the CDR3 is TGTGCCAGCAGTGGACGGGCCACCTATGGCTACACCTTC.

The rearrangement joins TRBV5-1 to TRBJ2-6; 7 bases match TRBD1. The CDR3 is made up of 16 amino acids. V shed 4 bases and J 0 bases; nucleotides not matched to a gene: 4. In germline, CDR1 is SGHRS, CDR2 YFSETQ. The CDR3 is CASSLPGGSGANVLTF. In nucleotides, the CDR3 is TGCGCCAGCAGCCTCCCAGGGGGCTCTGGGGCCAACGTCCTGACTTTC.

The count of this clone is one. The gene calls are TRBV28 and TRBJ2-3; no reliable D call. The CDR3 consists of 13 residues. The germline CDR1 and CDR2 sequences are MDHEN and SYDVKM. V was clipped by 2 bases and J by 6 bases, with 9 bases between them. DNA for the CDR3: TGTGCCAGCAGTTTAGCCAGCGCTGATACGCAGTATTTT. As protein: CASSLASADTQYF.

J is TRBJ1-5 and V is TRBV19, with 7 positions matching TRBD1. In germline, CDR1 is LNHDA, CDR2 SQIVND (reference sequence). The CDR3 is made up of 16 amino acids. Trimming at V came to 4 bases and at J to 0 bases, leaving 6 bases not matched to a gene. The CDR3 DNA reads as TGTGCCAGTAGTAGGGCAGGGGGTTATAGCAATCAGCCCCAGCATTTT. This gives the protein CASSRAGGYSNQPQHF.

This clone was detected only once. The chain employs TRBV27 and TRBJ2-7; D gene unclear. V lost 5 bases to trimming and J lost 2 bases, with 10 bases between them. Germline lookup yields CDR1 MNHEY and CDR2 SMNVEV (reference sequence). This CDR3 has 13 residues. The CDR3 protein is CASSVQVTYEQYF. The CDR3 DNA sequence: TGTGCCAGCAGTGTCCAGGTGACCTACGAGCAGTACTTC.

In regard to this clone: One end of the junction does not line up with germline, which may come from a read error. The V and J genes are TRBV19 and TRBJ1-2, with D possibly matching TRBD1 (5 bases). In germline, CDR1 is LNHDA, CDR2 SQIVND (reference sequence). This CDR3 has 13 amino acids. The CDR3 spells CASSIVRGYAYTF. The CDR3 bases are TGTGCCAGTAGTATAGTAAGGGGCTATGCCTACACCTTC.

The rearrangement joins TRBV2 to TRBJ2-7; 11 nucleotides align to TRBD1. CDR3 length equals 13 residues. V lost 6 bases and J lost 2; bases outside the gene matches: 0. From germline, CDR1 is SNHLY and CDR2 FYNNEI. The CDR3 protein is CASRGQGAYEQYF. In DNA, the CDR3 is TGTGCCAGCAGGGGACAGGGGGCCTACGAGCAGTACTTC.

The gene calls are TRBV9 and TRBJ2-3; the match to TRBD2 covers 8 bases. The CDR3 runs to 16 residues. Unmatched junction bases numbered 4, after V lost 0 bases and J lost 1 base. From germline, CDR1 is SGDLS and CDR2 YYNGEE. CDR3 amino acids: CASSVGNSGGTDTQYF. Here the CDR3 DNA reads TGTGCCAGCAGCGTAGGGAATAGCGGGGGCACAGATACGCAGTATTTT. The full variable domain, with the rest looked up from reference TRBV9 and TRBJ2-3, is DSGVTQTPKHLITATGQRVTLRCSPRSGDLSVYWYQQSLDQGLQFLIQYYNGEERAKGNILERFSAQQFPDLHSELNLSSLELGDSALYFCASSVGNSGGTDTQYFGPGTRLTVL.

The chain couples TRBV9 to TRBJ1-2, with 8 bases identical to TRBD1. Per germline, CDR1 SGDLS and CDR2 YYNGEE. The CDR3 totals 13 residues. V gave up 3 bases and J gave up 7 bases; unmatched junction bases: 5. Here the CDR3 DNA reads TGTGCCAGCAGCGCCCCGACAGGGGCTGGCTACACCTTC. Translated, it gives CASSAPTGAGYTF.

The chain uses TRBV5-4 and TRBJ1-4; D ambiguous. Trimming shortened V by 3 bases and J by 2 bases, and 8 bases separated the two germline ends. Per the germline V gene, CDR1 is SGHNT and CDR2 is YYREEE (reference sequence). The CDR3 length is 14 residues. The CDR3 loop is CASSYKGTNEKLFF. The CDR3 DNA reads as TGTGCCAGCAGCTACAAGGGTACTAATGAAAAACTGTTTTTT.

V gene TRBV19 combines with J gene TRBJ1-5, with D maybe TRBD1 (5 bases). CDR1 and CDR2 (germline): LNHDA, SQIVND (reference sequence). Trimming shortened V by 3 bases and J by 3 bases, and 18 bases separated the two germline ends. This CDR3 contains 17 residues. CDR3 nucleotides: TGTGCCAGTAGTATTGGGCGGGGGGGGTACAACAATCAGCCCCAGCATTTT. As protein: CASSIGRGGYNNQPQHF. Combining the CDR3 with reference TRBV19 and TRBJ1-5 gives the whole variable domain DGGITQSPKYLFRKEGQNVTLSCEQNLNHDAMYWYRQDPGQGLRLIYYSQIVNDFQKGDIAEGYSVSREKKESFPLTVTSAQKNPTAFYLCASSIGRGGYNNQPQHFGDGTRLSIL.

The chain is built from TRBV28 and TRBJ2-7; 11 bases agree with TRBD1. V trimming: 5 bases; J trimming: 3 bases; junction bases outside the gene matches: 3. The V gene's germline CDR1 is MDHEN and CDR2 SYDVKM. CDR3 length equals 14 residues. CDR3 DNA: TGTGCCAGCAGTGTCGGGACAGGGGGCTACGAGCAGTACTTC. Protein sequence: CASSVGTGGYEQYF. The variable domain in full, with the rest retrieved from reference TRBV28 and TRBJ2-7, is DVKVTQSSRYLVKRTGEKVFLECVQDMDHENMFWYRQDPGLGLRLIYFSYDVKMKEKGDIPEGYSVSREKKERFSLILESASTNQTSMYLCASSVGTGGYEQYFGPGTRLTVT.

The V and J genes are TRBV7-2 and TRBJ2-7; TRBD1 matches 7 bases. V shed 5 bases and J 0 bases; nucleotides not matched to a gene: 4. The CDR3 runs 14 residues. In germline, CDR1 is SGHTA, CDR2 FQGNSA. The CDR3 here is CASSPDRYSYEQYF. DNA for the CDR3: TGTGCCAGCAGCCCGGACAGGTACTCCTACGAGCAGTACTTC.

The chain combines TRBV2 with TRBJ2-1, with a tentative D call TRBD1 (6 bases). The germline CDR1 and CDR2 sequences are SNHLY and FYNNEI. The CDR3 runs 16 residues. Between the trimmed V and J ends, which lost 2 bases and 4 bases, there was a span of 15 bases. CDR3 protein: CASSEPRDGTYNEQFF. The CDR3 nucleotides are TGTGCCAGCAGTGAACCCCGGGACGGGACATACAATGAGCAGTTCTTC.

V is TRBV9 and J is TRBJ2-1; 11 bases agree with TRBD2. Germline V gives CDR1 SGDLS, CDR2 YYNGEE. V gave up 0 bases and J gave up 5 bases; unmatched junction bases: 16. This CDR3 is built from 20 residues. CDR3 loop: CASSVAWERGIAGGHNEQFF. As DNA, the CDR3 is TGTGCCAGCAGCGTAGCGTGGGAGCGGGGTATAGCGGGGGGGCACAATGAGCAGTTCTTC.

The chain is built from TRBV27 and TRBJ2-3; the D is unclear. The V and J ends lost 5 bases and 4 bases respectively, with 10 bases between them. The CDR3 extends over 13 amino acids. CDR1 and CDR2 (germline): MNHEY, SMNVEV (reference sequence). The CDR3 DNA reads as TGTGCCAGCAGTCCTACCAACGCAGATACGCAGTATTTT. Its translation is CASSPTNADTQYF.

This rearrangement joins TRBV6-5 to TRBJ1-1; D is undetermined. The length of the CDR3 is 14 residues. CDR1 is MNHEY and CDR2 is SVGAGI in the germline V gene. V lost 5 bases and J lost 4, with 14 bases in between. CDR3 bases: TGTGCCAGCAGTGAAACACACCTGGGCACTGAAGCTTTCTTT. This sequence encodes CASSETHLGTEAFF.

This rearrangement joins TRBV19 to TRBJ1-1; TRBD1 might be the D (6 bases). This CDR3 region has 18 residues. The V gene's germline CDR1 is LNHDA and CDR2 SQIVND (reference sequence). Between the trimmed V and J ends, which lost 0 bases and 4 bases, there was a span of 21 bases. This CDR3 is CASSIDLSRGRTGTEAFF. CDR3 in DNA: TGTGCCAGTAGTATAGATCTATCGAGGGGGAGAACGGGCACTGAAGCTTTCTTT.

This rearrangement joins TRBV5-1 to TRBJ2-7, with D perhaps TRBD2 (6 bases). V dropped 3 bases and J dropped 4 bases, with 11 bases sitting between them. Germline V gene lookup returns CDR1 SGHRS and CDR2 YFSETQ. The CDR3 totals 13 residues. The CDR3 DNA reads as TGCGCCAGCAGCTCGGTCGGGGGTTACGAGCAGTACTTC. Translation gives CASSSVGGYEQYF.

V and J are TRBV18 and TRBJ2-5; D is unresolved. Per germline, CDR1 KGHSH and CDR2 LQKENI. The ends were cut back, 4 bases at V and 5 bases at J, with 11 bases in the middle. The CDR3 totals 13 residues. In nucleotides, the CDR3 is TGTGCCAGCTCACTCCATATGGGGGAGACCCAGTACTTC. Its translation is CASSLHMGETQYF.

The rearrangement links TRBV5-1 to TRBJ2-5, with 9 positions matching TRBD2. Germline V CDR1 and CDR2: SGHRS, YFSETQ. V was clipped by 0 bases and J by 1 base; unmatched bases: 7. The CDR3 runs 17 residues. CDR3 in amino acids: CASSLGDSGRAQETQYF. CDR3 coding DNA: TGCGCCAGCAGCTTGGGAGATAGCGGGAGAGCCCAAGAGACCCAGTACTTC.